The sample holds a few counts of the clone carrying this TCR beta chain. Its specificity is not known. TCR alpha and beta CDR3 regions were amplified from RNA using iRepertoire nested multiplex PCR. For one-step reverse transcription and amplification, about 90-450 ng of tissue mRNA or PBMC total RNA was used. MiXCR was run by TCRdb on the multiplex PCR reads, yielding one entry per CDR3 protein. The sample contains about 140,000 distinct CDR3 sequences, about two fifths of which appear only once. CDR1 is LGHNA, CDR2 YNFKEQ, per germline. The CDR3 runs 15 residues. V gave up 2 bases and J gave up 2 bases, with 10 bases separating them. The data were obtained in a study of glioma-infiltrating T cells. Findings and caveats of the study: Tissue-blood divergence was below expectation in non-neoplastic patients, above in gliomas. CDR3 overlap between tissue and blood was very small.

The TCR comes from a human donor with low-grade glioma or glioblastoma, undergoing nonglioma brain surgery, or in good health (not recorded which). Sequenced input: glioma tissue, nonneoplastic brain tissue, or PBMCs (not recorded which). The chain joins TRBV4-2 to TRBJ1-5; perhaps TRBD1 as D (5 bases). The DNA of the CDR3 is TGTGCCAGCAGCCAACAGGGAGGGGGCAATCAGCCCCAGCATTTT. Amino acids: CASSQQGGGNQPQHF.